The rows below give T cell receptor beta chains drawn from one sample of a study of T cell repertoires in cytomegalovirus infection. MiXCR, run by TCRdb on the reads, gives a single entry per CDR3 protein. The sample holds roughly 720,000 distinct CDR3 sequences, roughly 36% seen once. Sequenced: PBMCs. The receptors stem from a human donor in good health (CMV status not recorded). Some clones in this sample may be carry-over from other donors' samples. The conserved cysteine and the conserved F or W are not part of the CDR3 here.

j_gene: TRBJ2-2; v_gene: TRBV20-1; CDR3aa: SARALAGVGTGELF
j_gene: TRBJ2-1; v_gene: TRBV7-2; CDR3aa: DSTPGYEQF
j_gene: TRBJ2-3; v_gene: TRBV5-1; CDR3aa: ASSTRLIGADTQY
j_gene: TRBJ1-4; v_gene: TRBV7-2; CDR3aa: ASSAESTGYEKLF
j_gene: TRBJ1-1; v_gene: TRBV28; CDR3aa: ASSPTTGTKAF
j_gene: TRBJ1-5; v_gene: TRBV11-2; CDR3aa: ASSLGGGQNQPQH
j_gene: TRBJ1-1; v_gene: TRBV5-5; CDR3aa: ASSPGQGRGLNTEAF
j_gene: TRBJ2-7; v_gene: TRBV6-5; CDR3aa: ASSSTGLQAYEQY
j_gene: TRBJ2-3; v_gene: TRBV7-9; CDR3aa: ASSSGQGNTDTQY
j_gene: TRBJ1-5; v_gene: TRBV27; CDR3aa: ASRTDRGWDQPQH
j_gene: TRBJ2-5; v_gene: TRBV7-2; CDR3aa: ASSLASEETQY
j_gene: TRBJ2-1; v_gene: TRBV24-1; CDR3aa: ATSDYSNEQF
j_gene: TRBJ2-7; v_gene: TRBV10-3; CDR3aa: AITPRGPEGEQY
j_gene: TRBJ2-7; v_gene: TRBV2; CDR3aa: ASSVGVGSYEQY
j_gene: TRBJ1-4; v_gene: TRBV20-1; CDR3aa: SGLGQGSNEKLF
j_gene: TRBJ1-6; v_gene: TRBV7-8; CDR3aa: ASSPGTGKYNSPLH
j_gene: TRBJ2-1; v_gene: TRBV7-2; CDR3aa: ASSLGQTSGNEQF
j_gene: TRBJ2-1; v_gene: TRBV12-5; CDR3aa: ASGLVPTTTSGTTPPDNEQF
j_gene: TRBJ1-6; v_gene: TRBV7-2; CDR3aa: ASSLSPTDRLGSPLH
j_gene: TRBJ2-1; v_gene: TRBV6-1; CDR3aa: ASKRGVYNEQF
j_gene: TRBJ2-4; v_gene: TRBV12-3/TRBV12-4; CDR3aa: ASGRSGTTGGKNIQY
j_gene: TRBJ2-1; v_gene: TRBV15; CDR3aa: ATSRDLGDPYNEQF
j_gene: TRBJ2-6; v_gene: TRBV7-6; CDR3aa: ASRPSSGGFLRSGANVLT
j_gene: TRBJ2-1; v_gene: TRBV11-2; CDR3aa: ASSEGLAGQF
j_gene: TRBJ2-7; v_gene: TRBV12-3/TRBV12-4; CDR3aa: ASSQNIYEQY